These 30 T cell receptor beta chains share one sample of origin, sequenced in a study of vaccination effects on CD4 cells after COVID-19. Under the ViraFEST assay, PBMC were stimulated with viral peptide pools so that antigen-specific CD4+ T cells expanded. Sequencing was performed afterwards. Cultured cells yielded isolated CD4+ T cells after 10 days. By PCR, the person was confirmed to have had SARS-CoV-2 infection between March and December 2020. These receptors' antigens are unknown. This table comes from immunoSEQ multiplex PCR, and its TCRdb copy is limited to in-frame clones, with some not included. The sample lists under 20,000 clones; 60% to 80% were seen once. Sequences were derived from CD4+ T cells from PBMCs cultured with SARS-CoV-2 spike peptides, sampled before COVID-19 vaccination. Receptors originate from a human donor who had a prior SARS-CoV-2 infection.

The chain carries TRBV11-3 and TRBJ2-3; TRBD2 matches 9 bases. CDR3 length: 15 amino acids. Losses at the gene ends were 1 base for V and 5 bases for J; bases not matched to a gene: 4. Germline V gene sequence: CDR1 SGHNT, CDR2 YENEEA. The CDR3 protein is CASSLASGMRDTQYF. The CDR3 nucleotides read TGTGCCAGCAGCTTAGCTAGCGGGATGCGAGATACGCAGTATTTT.

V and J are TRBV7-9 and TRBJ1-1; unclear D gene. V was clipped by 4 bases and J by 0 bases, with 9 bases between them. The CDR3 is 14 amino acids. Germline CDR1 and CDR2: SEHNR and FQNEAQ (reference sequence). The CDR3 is CASSSDILNTEAFF. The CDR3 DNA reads TGTGCCAGCAGCTCTGACATTCTGAACACTGAAGCTTTCTTT. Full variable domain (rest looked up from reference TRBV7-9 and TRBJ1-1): DTGVSQNPRHKITKRGQNVTFRCDPISEHNRLYWYRQTLGQGPEFLTYFQNEAQLEKSRLLSDRFSAERPKGSFSTLEIQRTEQGDSAMYLCASSSDILNTEAFFGQGTRLTVV.

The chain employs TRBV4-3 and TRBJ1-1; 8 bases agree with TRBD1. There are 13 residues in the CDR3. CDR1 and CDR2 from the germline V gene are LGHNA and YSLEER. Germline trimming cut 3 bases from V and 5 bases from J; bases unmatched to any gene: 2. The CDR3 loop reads CASSHTGGTEAFF. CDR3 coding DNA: TGCGCCAGCAGCCACACAGGGGGTACTGAAGCTTTCTTT.

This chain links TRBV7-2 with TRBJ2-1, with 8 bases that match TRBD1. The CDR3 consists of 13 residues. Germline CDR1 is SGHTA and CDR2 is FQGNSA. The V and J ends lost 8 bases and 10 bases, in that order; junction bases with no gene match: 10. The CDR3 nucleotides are TGTGCCAGCGGAGGACAGGGAAGAGGAGAGCAGTTCTTC. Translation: CASGGQGRGEQFF.

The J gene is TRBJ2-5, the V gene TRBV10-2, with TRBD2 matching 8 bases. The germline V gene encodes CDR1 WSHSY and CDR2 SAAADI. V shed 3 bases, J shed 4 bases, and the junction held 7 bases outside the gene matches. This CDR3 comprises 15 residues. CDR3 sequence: CASSDPGGARETQYF. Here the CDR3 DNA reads TGCGCCAGCAGTGACCCGGGGGGGGCGAGAGAGACCCAGTACTTC.

The CDR3: CASRRYSSGANVLTF. DNA of the CDR3: TGTGCCAGCAGAAGATACAGCTCTGGGGCCAACGTCCTGACTTTC. The gene calls are TRBV2 and TRBJ2-6; D is unclear. This CDR3 region has 15 residues. V lost 6 bases and J lost 0, with 9 bases in between. Germline CDR1 is SNHLY and CDR2 is FYNNEI.

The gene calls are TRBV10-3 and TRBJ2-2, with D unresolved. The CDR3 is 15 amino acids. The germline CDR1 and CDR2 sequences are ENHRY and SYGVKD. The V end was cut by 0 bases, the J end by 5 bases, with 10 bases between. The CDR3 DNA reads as TGTGCCATCAGTGAGTCCCTCCCCGGGACCGGGGAGCTGTTTTTT. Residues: CAISESLPGTGELFF.

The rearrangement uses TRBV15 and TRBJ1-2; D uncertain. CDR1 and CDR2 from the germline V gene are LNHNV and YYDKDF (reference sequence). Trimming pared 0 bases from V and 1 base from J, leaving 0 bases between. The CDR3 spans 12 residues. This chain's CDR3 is CATSRDNYGYTF. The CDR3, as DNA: TGTGCCACCAGCAGAGATAACTATGGCTACACCTTC. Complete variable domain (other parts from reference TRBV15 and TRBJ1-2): DAMVIQNPRYQVTQFGKPVTLSCSQTLNHNVMYWYQQKSSQAPKLLFHYYDKDFNNEADTPDNFQSRRPNTSFCFLDIRSPGLGDTAMYLCATSRDNYGYTFGSGTRLTVV.

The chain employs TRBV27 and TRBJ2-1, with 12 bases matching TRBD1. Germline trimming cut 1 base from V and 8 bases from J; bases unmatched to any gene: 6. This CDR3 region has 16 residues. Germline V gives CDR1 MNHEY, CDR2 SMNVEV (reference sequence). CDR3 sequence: CASSLFGTGGFYEQFF. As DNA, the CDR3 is TGTGCCAGCAGTTTATTTGGGACAGGGGGCTTTTATGAGCAGTTCTTC.

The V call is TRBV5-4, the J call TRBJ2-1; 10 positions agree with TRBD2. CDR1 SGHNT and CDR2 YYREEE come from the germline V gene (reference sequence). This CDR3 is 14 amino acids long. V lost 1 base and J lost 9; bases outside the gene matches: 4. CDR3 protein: CASSLRLAGAEQFF. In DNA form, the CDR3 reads TGTGCCAGCAGCTTGCGTCTAGCGGGGGCTGAGCAGTTCTTC.

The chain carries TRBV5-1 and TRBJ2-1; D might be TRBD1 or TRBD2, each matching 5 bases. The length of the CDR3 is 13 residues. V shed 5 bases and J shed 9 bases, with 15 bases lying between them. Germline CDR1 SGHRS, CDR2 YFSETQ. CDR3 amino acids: CASRSDFGAEQFF. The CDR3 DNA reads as TGCGCCAGCAGGTCGGACTTCGGGGCTGAGCAGTTCTTC.

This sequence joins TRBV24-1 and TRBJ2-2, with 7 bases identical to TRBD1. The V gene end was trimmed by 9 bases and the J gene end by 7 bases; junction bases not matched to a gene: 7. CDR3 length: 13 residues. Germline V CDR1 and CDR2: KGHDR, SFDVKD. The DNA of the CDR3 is TGTGCCACCGGAGGACAGGATATCGGGGAGCTGTTTTTT. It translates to CATGGQDIGELFF.

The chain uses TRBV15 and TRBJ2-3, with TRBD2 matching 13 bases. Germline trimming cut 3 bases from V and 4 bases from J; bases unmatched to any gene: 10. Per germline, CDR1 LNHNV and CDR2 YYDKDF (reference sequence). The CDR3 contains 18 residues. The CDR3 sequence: CATSSSKGLAGVSDTQYF. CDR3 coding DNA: TGTGCCACCAGCAGCTCGAAAGGACTAGCGGGAGTCTCAGATACGCAGTATTTT. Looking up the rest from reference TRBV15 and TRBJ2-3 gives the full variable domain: DAMVIQNPRYQVTQFGKPVTLSCSQTLNHNVMYWYQQKSSQAPKLLFHYYDKDFNNEADTPDNFQSRRPNTSFCFLDIRSPGLGDTAMYLCATSSSKGLAGVSDTQYFGPGTRLTVL.

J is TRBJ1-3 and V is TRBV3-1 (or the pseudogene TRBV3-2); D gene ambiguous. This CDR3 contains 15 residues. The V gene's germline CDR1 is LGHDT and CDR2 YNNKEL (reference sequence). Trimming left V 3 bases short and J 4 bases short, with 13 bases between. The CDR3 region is CASSHRTPPGNTIYF. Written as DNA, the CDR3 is TGTGCCAGCAGCCATCGGACTCCCCCCGGAAACACCATATATTTT.

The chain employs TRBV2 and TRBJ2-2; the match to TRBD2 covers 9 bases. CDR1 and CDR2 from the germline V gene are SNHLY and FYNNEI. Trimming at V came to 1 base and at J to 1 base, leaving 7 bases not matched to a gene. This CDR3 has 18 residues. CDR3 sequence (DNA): TGTGCCAGCAGTGAAGGGGTGTTAGCGGGGGAGAACACCGGGGAGCTGTTTTTT. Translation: CASSEGVLAGENTGELFF.

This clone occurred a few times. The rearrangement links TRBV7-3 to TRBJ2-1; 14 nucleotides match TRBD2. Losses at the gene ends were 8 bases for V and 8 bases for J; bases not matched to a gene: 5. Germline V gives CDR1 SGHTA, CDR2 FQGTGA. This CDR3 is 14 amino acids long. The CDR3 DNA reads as TGTGCCAGCGGGACTAGCGGGAGTGCCGATGAGCAGTTCTTC. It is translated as CASGTSGSADEQFF.

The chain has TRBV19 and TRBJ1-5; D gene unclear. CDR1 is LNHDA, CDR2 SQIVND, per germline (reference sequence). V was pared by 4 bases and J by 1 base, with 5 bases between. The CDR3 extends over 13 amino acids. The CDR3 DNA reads TGTGCCAGTAGTACGCAGAGCAATCAGCCCCAGCATTTT. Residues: CASSTQSNQPQHF.

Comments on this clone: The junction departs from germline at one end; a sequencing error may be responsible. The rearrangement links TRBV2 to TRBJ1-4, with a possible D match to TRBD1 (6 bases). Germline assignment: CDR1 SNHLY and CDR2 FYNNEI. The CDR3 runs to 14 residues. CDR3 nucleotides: TGTGCCAGCAGAGAAGAAGAGGGGGGGGAAAAACTGTTTTTT. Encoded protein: CASREEEGGEKLFF.

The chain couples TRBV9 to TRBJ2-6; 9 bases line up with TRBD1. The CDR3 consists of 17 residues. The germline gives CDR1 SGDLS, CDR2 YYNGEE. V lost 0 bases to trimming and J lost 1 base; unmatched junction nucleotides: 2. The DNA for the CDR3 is TGTGCCAGCAGCGTAGTTGGACAGGGGTCTGGGGCCAACGTCCTGACTTTC. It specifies CASSVVGQGSGANVLTF.

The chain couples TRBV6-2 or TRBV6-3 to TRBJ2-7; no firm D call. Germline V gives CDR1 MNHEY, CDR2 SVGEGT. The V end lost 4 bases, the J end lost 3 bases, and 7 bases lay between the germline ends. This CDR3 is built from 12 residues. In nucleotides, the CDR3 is TGTGCCAGCAGTTCCGTAAGCTACGAGCAGTACTTC. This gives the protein CASSSVSYEQYF.

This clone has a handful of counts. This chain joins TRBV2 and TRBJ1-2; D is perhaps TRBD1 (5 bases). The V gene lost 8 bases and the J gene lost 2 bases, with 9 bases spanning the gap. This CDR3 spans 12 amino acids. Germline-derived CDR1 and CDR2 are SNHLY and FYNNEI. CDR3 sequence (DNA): TGTGCCAGCCAAAACAGGAACTATGGCTACACCTTC. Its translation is CASQNRNYGYTF.

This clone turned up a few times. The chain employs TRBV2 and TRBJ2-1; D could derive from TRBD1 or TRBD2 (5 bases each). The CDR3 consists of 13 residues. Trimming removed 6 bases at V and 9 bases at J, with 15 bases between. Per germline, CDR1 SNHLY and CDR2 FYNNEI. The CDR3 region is CASRLGTEIEQFF. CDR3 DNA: TGTGCCAGCAGACTGGGGACCGAGATTGAGCAGTTCTTC. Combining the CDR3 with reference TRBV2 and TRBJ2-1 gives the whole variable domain EPEVTQTPSHQVTQMGQEVILRCVPISNHLYFYWYRQILGQKVEFLVSFYNNEISEKSEIFDDQFSVERPDGSNFTLKIRSTKLEDSAMYFCASRLGTEIEQFFGPGTRLTVL.

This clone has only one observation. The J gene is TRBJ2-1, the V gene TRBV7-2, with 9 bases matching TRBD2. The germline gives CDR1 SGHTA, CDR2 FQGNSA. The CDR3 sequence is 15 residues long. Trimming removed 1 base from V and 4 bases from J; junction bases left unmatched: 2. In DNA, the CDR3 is TGTGCCAGCAGCTTAGAAAGCGGGAGGTACAATGAGCAGTTCTTC. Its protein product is CASSLESGRYNEQFF.

CDR3 sequence: CATSDLGRSTDTQYF. For the CDR3, the DNA is TGTGCCACCAGTGATTTGGGCAGAAGCACAGATACGCAGTATTTT. The rearrangement links TRBV24-1 to TRBJ2-3; D not resolved. V lost 0 bases, J lost 0 bases, and 6 bases lay in between. Per the germline V gene, CDR1 is KGHDR and CDR2 is SFDVKD. This CDR3 contains 15 residues.

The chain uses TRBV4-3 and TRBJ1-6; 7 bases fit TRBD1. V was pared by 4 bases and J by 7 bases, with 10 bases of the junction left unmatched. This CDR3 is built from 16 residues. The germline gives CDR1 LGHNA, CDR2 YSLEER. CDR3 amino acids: CASSLDRLVANSPLHF. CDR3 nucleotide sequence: TGCGCCAGCAGCCTGGACAGGCTTGTTGCAAATTCACCCCTCCACTTT.

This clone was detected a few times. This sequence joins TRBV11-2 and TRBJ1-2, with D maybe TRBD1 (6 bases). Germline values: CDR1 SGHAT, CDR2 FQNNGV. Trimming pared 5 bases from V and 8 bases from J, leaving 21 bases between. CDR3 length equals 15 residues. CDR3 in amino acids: CASSRRTDGVTGYTF. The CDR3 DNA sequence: TGTGCCAGCAGCCGCAGGACAGATGGTGTCACAGGCTACACCTTC.

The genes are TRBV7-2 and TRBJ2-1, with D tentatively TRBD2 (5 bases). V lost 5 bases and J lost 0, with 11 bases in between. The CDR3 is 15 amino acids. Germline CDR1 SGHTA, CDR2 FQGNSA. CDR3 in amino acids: CASSPHAGSYNEQFF. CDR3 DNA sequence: TGTGCCAGCAGCCCGCACGCGGGCTCCTACAATGAGCAGTTCTTC.

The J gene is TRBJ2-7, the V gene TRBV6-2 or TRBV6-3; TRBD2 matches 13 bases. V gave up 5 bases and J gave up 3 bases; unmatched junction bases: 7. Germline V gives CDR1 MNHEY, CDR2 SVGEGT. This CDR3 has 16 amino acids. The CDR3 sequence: CASSPRTSGSVYEQYF. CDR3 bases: TGTGCCAGCAGTCCGCGGACTAGCGGGAGTGTCTACGAGCAGTACTTC.

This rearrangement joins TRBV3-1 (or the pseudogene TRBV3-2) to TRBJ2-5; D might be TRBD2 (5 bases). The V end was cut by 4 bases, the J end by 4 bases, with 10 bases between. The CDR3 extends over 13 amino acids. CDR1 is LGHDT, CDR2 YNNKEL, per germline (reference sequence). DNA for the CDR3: TGTGCCAGCAGCCGGAGAGGAGGAGAGACCCAGTACTTC. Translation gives CASSRRGGETQYF.

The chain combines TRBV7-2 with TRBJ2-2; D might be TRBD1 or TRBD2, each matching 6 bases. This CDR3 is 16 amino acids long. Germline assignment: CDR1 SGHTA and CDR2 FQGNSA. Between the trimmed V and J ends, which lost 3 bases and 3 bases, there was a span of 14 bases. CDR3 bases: TGTGCCAGCAGCTTTAGGGGGACTTCTTACACCGGGGAGCTGTTTTTT. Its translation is CASSFRGTSYTGELFF.